This TCR beta chain was found in a study of T cells in Graves' hyperthyroidism and ophthalmopathy. Patients were excluded because of uncontrolled infection, other autoimmune disease, pregnancy or lactation. Together with thyroid ultrasound, orbital computed tomography, serum thyroxine and TRAb, clinical symptoms were used for diagnoses. Broader study findings: Also found in blood were most expanded thyroid clonotypes above 0.001. Ophthalmopathy got predicted by the model a median roughly 6.4 months before its onset.

V dropped 6 bases and J dropped 2; count of bases not matched to a gene: 13. Germline V gene data show CDR1 as LNHDA and CDR2 as SQIVND (reference sequence). The CDR3 is made up of 16 amino acids. This clonotype has just a few counts. Its antigen is not known. Amplification of TCR beta CDR3 regions used RNA as the template. RT-PCR in the first round (using the HTBI primer set) targeted the TCR CDR3. One entry per CDR3 protein, called by TCRdb with MiXCR from the multiplex PCR reads. This table has over 650,000 distinct CDR3 sequences, 45% appearing once. The clonotype comes from an adult man with Graves' disease, either hyperthyroidism or ophthalmopathy (not recorded which). The sample comprised peripheral blood or thyroid tissue (not recorded which). The J gene is TRBJ2-7, the V gene TRBV19; TRBD2 matches at 7 bases. The CDR3 region is CASSTRLWGRAYEQYF. The CDR3 region has the DNA TGTGCCAGTAGCACCCGTCTTTGGGGGAGGGCCTACGAGCAGTACTTC.